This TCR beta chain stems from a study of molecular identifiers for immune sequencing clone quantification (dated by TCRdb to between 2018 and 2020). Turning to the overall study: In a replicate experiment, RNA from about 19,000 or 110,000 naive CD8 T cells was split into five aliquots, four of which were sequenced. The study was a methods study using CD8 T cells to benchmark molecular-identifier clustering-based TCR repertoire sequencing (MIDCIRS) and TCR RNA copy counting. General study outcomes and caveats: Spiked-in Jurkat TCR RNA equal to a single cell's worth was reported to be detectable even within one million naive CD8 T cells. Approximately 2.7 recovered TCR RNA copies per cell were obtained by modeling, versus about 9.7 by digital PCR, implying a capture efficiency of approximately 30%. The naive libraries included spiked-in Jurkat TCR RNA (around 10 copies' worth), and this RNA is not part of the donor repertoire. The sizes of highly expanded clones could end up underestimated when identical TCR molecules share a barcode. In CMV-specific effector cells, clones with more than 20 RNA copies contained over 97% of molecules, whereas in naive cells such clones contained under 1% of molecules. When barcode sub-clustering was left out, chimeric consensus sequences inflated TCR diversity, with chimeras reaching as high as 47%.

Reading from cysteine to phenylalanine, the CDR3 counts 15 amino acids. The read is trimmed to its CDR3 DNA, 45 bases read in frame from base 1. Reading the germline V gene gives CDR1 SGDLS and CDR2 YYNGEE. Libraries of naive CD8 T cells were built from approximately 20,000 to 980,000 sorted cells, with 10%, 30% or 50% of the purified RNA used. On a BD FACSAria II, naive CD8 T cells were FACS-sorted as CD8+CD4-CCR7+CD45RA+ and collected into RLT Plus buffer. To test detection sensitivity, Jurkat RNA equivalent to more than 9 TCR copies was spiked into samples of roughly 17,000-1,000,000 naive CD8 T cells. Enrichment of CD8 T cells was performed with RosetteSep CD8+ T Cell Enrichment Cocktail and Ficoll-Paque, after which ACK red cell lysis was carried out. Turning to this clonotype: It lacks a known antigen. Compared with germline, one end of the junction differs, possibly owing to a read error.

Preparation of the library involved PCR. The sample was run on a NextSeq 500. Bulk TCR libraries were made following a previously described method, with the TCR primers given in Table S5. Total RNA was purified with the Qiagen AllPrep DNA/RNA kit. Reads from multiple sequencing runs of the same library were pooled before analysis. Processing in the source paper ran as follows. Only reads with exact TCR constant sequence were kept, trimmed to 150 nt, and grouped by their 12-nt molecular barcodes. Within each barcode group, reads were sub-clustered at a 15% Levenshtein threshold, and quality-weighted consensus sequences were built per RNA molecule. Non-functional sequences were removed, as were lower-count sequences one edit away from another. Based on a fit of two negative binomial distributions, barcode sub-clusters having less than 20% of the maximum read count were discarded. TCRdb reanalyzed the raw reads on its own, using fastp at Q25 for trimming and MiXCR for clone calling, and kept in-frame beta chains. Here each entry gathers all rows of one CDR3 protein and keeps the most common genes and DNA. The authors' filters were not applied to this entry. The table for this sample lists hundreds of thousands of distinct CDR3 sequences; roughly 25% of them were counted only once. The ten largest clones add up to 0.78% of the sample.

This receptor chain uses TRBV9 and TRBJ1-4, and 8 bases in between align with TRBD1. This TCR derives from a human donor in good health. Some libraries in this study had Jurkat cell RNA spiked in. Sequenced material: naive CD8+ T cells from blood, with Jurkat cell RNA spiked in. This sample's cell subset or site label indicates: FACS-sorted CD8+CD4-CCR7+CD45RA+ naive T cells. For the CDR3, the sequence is CASSPVQGAREKLFF. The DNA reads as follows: TGTGCCAGCAGCCCGGTGCAGGGGGCGCGTGAAAAACTGTTCTTT.